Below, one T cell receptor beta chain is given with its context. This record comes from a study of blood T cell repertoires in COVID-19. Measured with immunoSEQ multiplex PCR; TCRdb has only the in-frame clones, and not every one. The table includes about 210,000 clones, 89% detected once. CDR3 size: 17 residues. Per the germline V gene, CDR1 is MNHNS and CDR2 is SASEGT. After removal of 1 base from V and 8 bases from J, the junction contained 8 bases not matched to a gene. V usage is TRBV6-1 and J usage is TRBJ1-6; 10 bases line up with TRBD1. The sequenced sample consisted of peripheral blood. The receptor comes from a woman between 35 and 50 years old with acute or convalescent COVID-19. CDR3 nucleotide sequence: TGTGCCAGCAGTGAAGGAATGTCGGGACAGGGGTATTCACCCCTCCACTTT. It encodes CASSEGMSGQGYSPLHF.